Sequencing of this T cell receptor (beta chain) was carried out in a study of blood T cell repertoires in COVID-19. Trimming removed 8 bases at V and 6 bases at J, with 10 bases between. The germline V gene has CDR1 KGHDR and CDR2 SFDVKD. The CDR3 totals 12 residues. TCRdb's copy holds only in-frame clones and misses some; the assay was immunoSEQ multiplex PCR. The sample has 350,000 to 550,000 clones; roughly nine tenths are singletons. This TCR was recovered from a man aged 30 to 39 who had recovered from COVID-19. The rearrangement uses TRBV24-1 and TRBJ1-5; D remains unclear. Sequencing was performed on PBMCs or T cells enriched from blood (not recorded which). DNA for the CDR3: TGTGCCACCAACGATGCCGGTCAGCCCCAGCATTTT. Its protein product is CATNDAGQPQHF.